These T cell receptor beta chains were read from a single sample in a study of CD8+CD57+ T cells in acquired aplastic anemia. TCRdb processed the reads anew with MiXCR; each CDR3 protein has one entry. Counted here are 200,000 or so distinct CDR3 sequences, around three fifths occurring once; the ten biggest clones make up about 60%. Sequencing used sorted CD4+, CD8+, or CD8+CD57+ T cells (not recorded which) from PBMCs. These receptor sequences come from a human donor with aplastic anemia. Each CDR3 is given without its conserved first and last residue.

CDR3aa,j_gene,v_gene
SASVGRFSTDTQY,TRBJ2-3,TRBV20-1
SARELAGGNEQF,TRBJ2-1,TRBV20-1
ASSQGRVYTDTQY,TRBJ2-3,TRBV14
ASSYSWQLNSPLH,TRBJ1-6,TRBV6-5
ASRPDQGNYEQY,TRBJ2-7,TRBV5-5
AIRDYSYNEQF,TRBJ2-1,TRBV10-3
ASENQGENSPLH,TRBJ1-6,TRBV25-1
ASRTRLAGIMYEQY,TRBJ2-7,TRBV10-1
ASSLGEAGGYEQY,TRBJ2-7,TRBV7-2
ASMGAGAGRNTEAF,TRBJ1-1,TRBV2
ASSLASEIPRDTQY,TRBJ2-3,TRBV5-1
ASRLTPGLAKETQY,TRBJ2-5,TRBV11-2
AWLQGAVAQH,TRBJ1-5,TRBV27
ASSPHRQVSYEQY,TRBJ2-7,TRBV6-5
ASRPGDTGRTGELF,TRBJ2-2,TRBV14
SAQQGAMSPLH,TRBJ1-6,TRBV29-1
ASSLSGPFNQPQH,TRBJ1-5,TRBV7-6
AANSEGQETQY,TRBJ2-5,TRBV2
SVTRQDAGNEQF,TRBJ2-1,TRBV29-1
ASSQVTGAFGYT,TRBJ1-2,TRBV14